The clone carrying this T cell receptor (beta chain) was seen more than once but under ten times. Antigen specificity is unknown. The entry originates in a study of glioma-infiltrating T cells. The iRepertoire nested amplicon-rescue multiplex PCR amplified TCR alpha and beta CDR3s from RNA. TCRdb independently ran MiXCR on the multiplex PCR reads; one entry per CDR3 protein. The data contain a few hundred thousand distinct CDR3 sequences, roughly two fifths of them singletons. Study-wide results and caveats: Non-neoplastic patients had below-expected tissue-blood divergence, while all gliomas exceeded expectation. CDR3 overlap between tissue and blood was very small.

Per germline, CDR1 SGHRS and CDR2 YFSETQ. The CDR3 runs 14 residues. The ends were cut back, 4 bases at V and 1 base at J, with 11 bases in the middle. This chain links TRBV5-1 with TRBJ1-1; D perhaps matches TRBD1 (6 bases). This clonotype was obtained from a human donor with low-grade glioma or glioblastoma, undergoing nonglioma brain surgery, or in good health (not recorded which). The sample taken for sequencing was glioma tissue, nonneoplastic brain tissue, or PBMCs (not recorded which). CDR3 in amino acids: CASSPLTGNTEAFF. The DNA of the CDR3 is TGCGCCAGCAGCCCCTTGACAGGGAACACTGAAGCTTTCTTT.